The T cell receptor (beta chain) under discussion was sequenced for a study of shared clonotypes between healthy human individuals. Findings and caveats of the study: The study found lower generation probabilities in non-shared clonotypes than in those shared by all four donors. Genetic and exposure-history diversity was limited by the small donor number.

This clone was seen once. The antigen remains unidentified. Each PCR replicate from the sorted subsets contained about 180 ng DNA, which is tens of thousands of T cell genomes. In the authors' workflow: From ImmunoSEQ came sequences covering only the junction and carrying no quality scores, so filtering differed. Profiled with immunoSEQ multiplex PCR; TCRdb holds only in-frame clones, not every one. V, J and clone size derive from that table, while D and trimming were established from the DNA sequence. The sample consists of about 2.2 million clones, 93% of them appearing once. The germline gives CDR1 LGHNA, CDR2 YNFKEQ. The V end lost 4 bases, the J end lost 5 bases, and 12 bases lay between the germline ends. The CDR3 has 13 amino acids. Naivety among CD8 cells was defined by CD45RO negativity and positive CCR7 selection, thereby excluding terminally differentiated effector memory CD45RA+ cells.

This chain links TRBV4-2 with TRBJ2-7; tentative D call: TRBD2 (5 bases). The clonotype comes from a young man in good health. Some clones in this sample may be carry-over from other donors' samples. Sequenced sample: naive CD8+ T cells from PBMCs. As DNA, the CDR3 is TGTGCCAGCAGCCCCGGGATTGGGAACGAGCAGTACTTC. Protein: CASSPGIGNEQYF.